The rows below give T cell receptor beta chains drawn from one sample of a study of blood T cell repertoires in COVID-19. Profiled with immunoSEQ multiplex PCR; TCRdb holds only in-frame clones, not every one. The sample lists almost 100,000 clones, more than 75% seen once, with about 9.3% in the top ten. The sequencing sample was made of peripheral blood. These receptors all stem from a man in his fifties or sixties with acute or convalescent COVID-19. The CDR3 runs from the conserved cysteine through the conserved F or W. Each record gives: D gene, V gene, J gene, clone size, CDR3 protein, CDR3 DNA. A D gene is named only where the DNA matches it firmly. Only part of the rows carry a size: once, few, many, or a class if the clone is expanded.

D: TRBD1
V: TRBV7-9
J: TRBJ2-1
size: -
CDR3: CASSFETGLNEQFF
DNA: TGTGCCAGCAGCTTTGAGACAGGGTTGAATGAGCAGTTCTTC

D: TRBD2
V: TRBV6-5
J: TRBJ2-1
size: -
CDR3: CASTVAGVEQFF
DNA: TGTGCCAGCACCGTAGCGGGAGTTGAGCAGTTCTTC

D: -
V: TRBV5-6
J: TRBJ2-3
size: -
CDR3: CASSLLASWVNTDTQYF
DNA: TGTGCCAGCAGCTTGTTGGCTAGTTGGGTGAACACAGATACGCAGTATTTT

D: TRBD1
V: TRBV5-5
J: TRBJ1-4
size: -
CDR3: CASSLVGTGAEKLFF
DNA: TGTGCCAGCAGCTTGGTGGGGACAGGGGCTGAAAAACTGTTTTTT

D: TRBD1
V: TRBV18
J: TRBJ1-2
size: -
CDR3: CASSRQGARDGYTF
DNA: TGTGCCAGCTCACGACAGGGGGCGCGGGATGGCTACACCTTC

D: -
V: TRBV18
J: TRBJ2-1
size: once
CDR3: CASSHYTTNNEQFF
DNA: TGTGCCAGCTCACACTACACCACAAACAATGAGCAGTTCTTC

D: -
V: TRBV12-3/TRBV12-4
J: TRBJ1-5
size: -
CDR3: CASSMRSQPQHF
DNA: TGTGCCAGCAGTATGAGATCTCAGCCCCAGCATTTT

D: TRBD2
V: TRBV5-4
J: TRBJ2-1
size: -
CDR3: CASSSWGGSSYNEQFF
DNA: TGTGCCAGCAGCTCATGGGGGGGGAGCTCCTACAATGAGCAGTTCTTC

D: -
V: TRBV3-1/TRBV3-2
J: TRBJ2-1
size: few
CDR3: CASSQRAATYNEQFF
DNA: TGTGCCAGCAGCCAACGAGCTGCGACCTACAATGAGCAGTTCTTC

D: -
V: TRBV5-8
J: TRBJ2-7
size: -
CDR3: CASTLQGSYEQYF
DNA: TGTGCCAGCACGTTACAGGGATCCTACGAGCAGTACTTC

D: -
V: TRBV14
J: TRBJ1-1
size: once
CDR3: CASSQGVLNTEAFF
DNA: TGTGCCAGCAGCCAAGGAGTTCTGAACACTGAAGCTTTCTTT

D: TRBD1
V: TRBV3-1/TRBV3-2
J: TRBJ1-1
size: -
CDR3: CASSPELGQGGGYTEAFF
DNA: TGTGCCAGCAGCCCCGAGTTGGGACAGGGAGGGGGATACACTGAAGCTTTCTTT

D: -
V: TRBV5-1
J: TRBJ2-3
size: -
CDR3: CASSLVVGGTDTQYF
DNA: TGCGCCAGCAGCTTGGTGGTGGGCGGCACAGATACGCAGTATTTT

D: TRBD1
V: TRBV10-1
J: TRBJ1-1
size: -
CDR3: CASMGTGRAAFF
DNA: TGCGCCAGCATGGGGACAGGGAGGGCCGCTTTCTTT

D: TRBD2
V: TRBV5-1
J: TRBJ2-2
size: -
CDR3: CASSLLPKLAGGSLRVTGELFF
DNA: TGCGCCAGCAGCTTGTTACCCAAACTAGCGGGAGGTTCCCTTAGGGTCACCGGGGAGCTGTTTTTT

D: -
V: TRBV25-1
J: TRBJ1-3
size: -
CDR3: CASSPQGSGTIYF
DNA: TGTGCCAGCAGTCCCCAGGGATCAGGCACCATATATTTT

D: -
V: TRBV10-2
J: TRBJ2-1
size: -
CDR3: CASSDSFGGLSYNEQFF
DNA: TGCGCCAGCAGTGATTCCTTTGGGGGCCTCTCCTACAATGAGCAGTTCTTC

D: TRBD1
V: TRBV7-9
J: TRBJ2-7
size: -
CDR3: CASSSGQGSSEQYF
DNA: TGTGCCAGCAGCTCGGGACAGGGAAGTAGCGAGCAGTACTTC

D: -
V: TRBV19
J: TRBJ1-3
size: -
CDR3: CASSYSGNTIYF
DNA: TGTGCCAGTAGTTATTCTGGAAACACCATATATTTT

D: -
V: TRBV19
J: TRBJ2-6
size: -
CDR3: CASSIDHSSRSGANVLTF
DNA: TGTGCCAGTAGTATAGATCATAGTTCCCGCTCTGGGGCCAACGTCCTGACTTTC

D: -
V: TRBV10-3
J: TRBJ2-1
size: few
CDR3: CAISGTNNEQFF
DNA: TGTGCCATCAGTGGGACTAACAATGAGCAGTTCTTC

D: TRBD1
V: TRBV7-9
J: TRBJ1-1
size: once
CDR3: CASSLGQGLVNTEAFF
DNA: TGTGCCAGCAGCTTAGGACAGGGGCTGGTGAACACTGAAGCTTTCTTT